This TCR beta chain was sequenced for a study of memory CD4+ T cells and cytomegalovirus serostatus. Profiled with immunoSEQ multiplex PCR; TCRdb holds only in-frame clones, not every one. This sample has tens of thousands of clones, with more than 65% found just once. Single viable CD3+CD4+CD8-CD45RO+ cells were sorted as the memory CD4+ T cells. The V end lost 0 bases, the J end lost 3 bases, and 11 bases lay between the germline ends. This CDR3 has 14 amino acids. CDR1 is SQVTM, CDR2 ANQGSEA, per germline. Sequenced input: memory CD4+ T cells from blood. The TCR sequence derives from an adult in good health and CMV-seronegative. Some clones in this sample may be carry-over from other donors' samples. This chain links TRBV29-1 with TRBJ1-2; possible D gene TRBD1, 5 bases. This CDR3 reads CSVEDFSGHYGYTF. CDR3 nucleotide sequence: TGCAGCGTTGAAGACTTTTCAGGGCACTATGGCTACACCTTC.